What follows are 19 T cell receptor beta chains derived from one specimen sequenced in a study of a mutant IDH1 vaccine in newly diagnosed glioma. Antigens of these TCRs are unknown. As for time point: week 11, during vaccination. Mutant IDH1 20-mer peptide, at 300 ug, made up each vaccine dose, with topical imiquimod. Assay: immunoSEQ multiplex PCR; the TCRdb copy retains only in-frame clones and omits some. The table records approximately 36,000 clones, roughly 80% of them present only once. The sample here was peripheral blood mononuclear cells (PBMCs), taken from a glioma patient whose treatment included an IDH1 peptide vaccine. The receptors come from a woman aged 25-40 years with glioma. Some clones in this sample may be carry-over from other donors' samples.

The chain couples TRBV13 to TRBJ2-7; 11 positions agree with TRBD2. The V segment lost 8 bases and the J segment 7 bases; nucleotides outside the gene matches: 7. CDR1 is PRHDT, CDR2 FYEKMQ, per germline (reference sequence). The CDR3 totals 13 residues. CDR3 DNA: TGTGCCAGCCGATTCCTAGCGGGAGGTGAGCAGTACTTC. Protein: CASRFLAGGEQYF.

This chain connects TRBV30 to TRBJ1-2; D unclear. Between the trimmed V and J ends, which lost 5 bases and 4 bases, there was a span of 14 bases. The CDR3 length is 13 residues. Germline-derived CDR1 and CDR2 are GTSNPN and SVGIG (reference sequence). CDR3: CAWAPARSYGYTF. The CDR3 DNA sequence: TGTGCCTGGGCCCCGGCACGGAGCTATGGCTACACCTTC.

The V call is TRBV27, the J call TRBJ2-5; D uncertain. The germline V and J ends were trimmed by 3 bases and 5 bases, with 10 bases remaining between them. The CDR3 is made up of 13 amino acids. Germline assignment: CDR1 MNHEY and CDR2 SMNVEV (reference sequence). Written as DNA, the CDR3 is TGTGCCAGCAGTTTCGCAGGCCGGGAGACCCAGTACTTC. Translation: CASSFAGRETQYF.

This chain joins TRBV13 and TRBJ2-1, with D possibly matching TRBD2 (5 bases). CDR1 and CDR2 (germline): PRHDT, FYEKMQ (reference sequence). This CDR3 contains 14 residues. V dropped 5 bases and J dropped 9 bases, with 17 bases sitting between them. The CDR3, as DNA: TGTGCCAGCAGCCCCCGGGCCCCCGCGGGTGAGCAGTTCTTC. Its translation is CASSPRAPAGEQFF.

CDR3 protein: CAWSPKQGGTNTEAFF. In nucleotides, the CDR3 is TGTGCCTGGAGTCCGAAACAAGGGGGCACGAACACTGAAGCTTTCTTT. V usage is TRBV30 and J usage is TRBJ1-1; 7 bases line up with TRBD1. Germline trimming cut 2 bases from V and 1 base from J; bases unmatched to any gene: 10. This CDR3 comprises 16 residues. CDR1 is GTSNPN and CDR2 is SVGIG in the germline V gene (reference sequence).

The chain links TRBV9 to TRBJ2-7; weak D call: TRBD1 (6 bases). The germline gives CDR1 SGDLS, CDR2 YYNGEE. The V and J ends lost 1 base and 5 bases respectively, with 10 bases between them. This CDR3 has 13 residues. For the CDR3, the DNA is TGTGCCAGCAGCGTACAGGGGCGGGACGAGCAGTACTTC. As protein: CASSVQGRDEQYF.

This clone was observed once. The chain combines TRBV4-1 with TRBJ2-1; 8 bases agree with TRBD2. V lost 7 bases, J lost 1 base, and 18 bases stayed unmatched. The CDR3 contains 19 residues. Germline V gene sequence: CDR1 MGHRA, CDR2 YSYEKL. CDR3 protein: CASTNGLAGLGGSYNEQFF. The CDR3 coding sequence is TGCGCCAGCACCAATGGGCTAGCGGGCCTAGGGGGATCCTACAATGAGCAGTTCTTC.

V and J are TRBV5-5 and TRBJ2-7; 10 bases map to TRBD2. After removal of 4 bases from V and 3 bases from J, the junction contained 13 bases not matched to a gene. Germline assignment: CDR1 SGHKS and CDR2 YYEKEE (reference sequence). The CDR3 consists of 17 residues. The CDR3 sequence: CASSPDAPGLAFYEQYF. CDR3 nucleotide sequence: TGTGCCAGCAGCCCGGACGCCCCGGGACTAGCGTTCTACGAGCAGTACTTC.

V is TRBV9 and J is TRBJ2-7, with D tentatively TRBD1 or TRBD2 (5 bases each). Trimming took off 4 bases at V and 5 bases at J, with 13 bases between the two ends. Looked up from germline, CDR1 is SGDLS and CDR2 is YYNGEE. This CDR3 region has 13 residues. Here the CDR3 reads CASSPWDGDEQYF. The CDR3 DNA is TGTGCCAGCAGCCCCTGGGACGGAGACGAGCAGTACTTC. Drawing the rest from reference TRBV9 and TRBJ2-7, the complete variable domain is DSGVTQTPKHLITATGQRVTLRCSPRSGDLSVYWYQQSLDQGLQFLIQYYNGEERAKGNILERFSAQQFPDLHSELNLSSLELGDSALYFCASSPWDGDEQYFGPGTRLTVT.

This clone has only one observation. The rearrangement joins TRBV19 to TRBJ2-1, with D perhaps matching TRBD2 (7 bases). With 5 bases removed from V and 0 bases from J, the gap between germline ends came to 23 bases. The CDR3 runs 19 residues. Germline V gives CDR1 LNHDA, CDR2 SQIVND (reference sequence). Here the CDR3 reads CASSLRLVEGGSSYNEQFF. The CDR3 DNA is TGTGCCAGTAGTCTTCGACTAGTGGAGGGGGGGAGCTCCTACAATGAGCAGTTCTTC.

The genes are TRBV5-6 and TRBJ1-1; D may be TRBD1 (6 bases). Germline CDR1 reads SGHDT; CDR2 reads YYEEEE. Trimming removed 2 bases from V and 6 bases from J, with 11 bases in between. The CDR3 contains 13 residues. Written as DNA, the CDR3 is TGTGCCAGCAGCTTCCCGGCAGGGGCTGAAGCTTTCTTT. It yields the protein CASSFPAGAEAFF.

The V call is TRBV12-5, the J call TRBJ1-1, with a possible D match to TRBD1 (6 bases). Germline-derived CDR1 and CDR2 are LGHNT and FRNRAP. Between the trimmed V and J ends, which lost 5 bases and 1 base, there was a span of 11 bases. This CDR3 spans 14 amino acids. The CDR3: CASGPGQWNTEAFF. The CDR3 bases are TGTGCTAGTGGTCCCGGACAGTGGAACACTGAAGCTTTCTTT.

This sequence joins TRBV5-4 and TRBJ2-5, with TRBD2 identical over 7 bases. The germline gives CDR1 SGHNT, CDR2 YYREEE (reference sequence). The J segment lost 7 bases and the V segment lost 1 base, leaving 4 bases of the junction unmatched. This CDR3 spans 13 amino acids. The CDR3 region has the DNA TGTGCCAGCAGCTTGCCCTCGGGAGGGACCCAGTACTTC. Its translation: CASSLPSGGTQYF. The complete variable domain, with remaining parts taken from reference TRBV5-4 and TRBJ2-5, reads ETGVTQSPTHLIKTRGQQVTLRCSSQSGHNTVSWYQQALGQGPQFIFQYYREEENGRGNFPPRFSGLQFPNYSSELNVNALELDDSALYLCASSLPSGGTQYFGPGTRLLVL.

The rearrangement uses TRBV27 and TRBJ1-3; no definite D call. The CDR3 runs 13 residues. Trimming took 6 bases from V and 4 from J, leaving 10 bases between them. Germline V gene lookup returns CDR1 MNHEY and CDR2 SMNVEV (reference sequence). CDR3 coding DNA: TGTGCCAGCAGCCGGACGCTCGGAAACACCATATATTTT. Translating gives CASSRTLGNTIYF.

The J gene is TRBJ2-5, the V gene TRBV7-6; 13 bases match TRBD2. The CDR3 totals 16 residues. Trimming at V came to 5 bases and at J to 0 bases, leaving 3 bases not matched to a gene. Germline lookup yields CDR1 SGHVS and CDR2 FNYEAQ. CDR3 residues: CASSQGLAGHQETQYF. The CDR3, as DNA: TGTGCCAGCAGCCAGGGACTAGCGGGGCACCAAGAGACCCAGTACTTC.

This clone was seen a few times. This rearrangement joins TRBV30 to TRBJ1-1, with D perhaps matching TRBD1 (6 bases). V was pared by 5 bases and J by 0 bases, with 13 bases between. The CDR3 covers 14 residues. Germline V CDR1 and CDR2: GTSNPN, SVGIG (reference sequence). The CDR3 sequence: CAWGIGGLNTEAFF. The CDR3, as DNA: TGTGCCTGGGGGATTGGGGGCCTGAACACTGAAGCTTTCTTT.

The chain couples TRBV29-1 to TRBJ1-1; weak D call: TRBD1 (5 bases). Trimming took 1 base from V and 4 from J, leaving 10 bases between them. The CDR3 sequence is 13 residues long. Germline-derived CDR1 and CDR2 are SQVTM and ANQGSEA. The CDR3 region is CSVEGAGTTEAFF. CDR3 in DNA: TGCAGCGTTGAAGGGGCAGGGACCACTGAAGCTTTCTTT.

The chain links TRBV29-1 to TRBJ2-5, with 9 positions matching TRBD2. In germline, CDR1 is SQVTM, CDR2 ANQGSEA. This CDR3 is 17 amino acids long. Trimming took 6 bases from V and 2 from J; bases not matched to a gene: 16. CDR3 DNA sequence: TGCAGCGTCCCGGGGGGCGGGAGGGATACGACGCAAGAGACCCAGTACTTC. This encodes CSVPGGGRDTTQETQYF. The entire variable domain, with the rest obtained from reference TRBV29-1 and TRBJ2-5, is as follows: SAVISQKPSRDICQRGTSLTIQCQVDSQVTMMFWYRQQPGQSLTLIATANQGSEATYESGFVIDKFPISRPNLTFSTLTVSNMSPEDSSIYLCSVPGGGRDTTQETQYFGPGTRLLVL.

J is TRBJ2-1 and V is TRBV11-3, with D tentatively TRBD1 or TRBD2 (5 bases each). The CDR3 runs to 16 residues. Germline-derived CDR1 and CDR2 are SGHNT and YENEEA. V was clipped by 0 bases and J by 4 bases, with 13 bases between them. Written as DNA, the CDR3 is TGTGCCAGCAGCTTAGAGGGGACGGCCTTATACAATGAGCAGTTCTTC. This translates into CASSLEGTALYNEQFF.